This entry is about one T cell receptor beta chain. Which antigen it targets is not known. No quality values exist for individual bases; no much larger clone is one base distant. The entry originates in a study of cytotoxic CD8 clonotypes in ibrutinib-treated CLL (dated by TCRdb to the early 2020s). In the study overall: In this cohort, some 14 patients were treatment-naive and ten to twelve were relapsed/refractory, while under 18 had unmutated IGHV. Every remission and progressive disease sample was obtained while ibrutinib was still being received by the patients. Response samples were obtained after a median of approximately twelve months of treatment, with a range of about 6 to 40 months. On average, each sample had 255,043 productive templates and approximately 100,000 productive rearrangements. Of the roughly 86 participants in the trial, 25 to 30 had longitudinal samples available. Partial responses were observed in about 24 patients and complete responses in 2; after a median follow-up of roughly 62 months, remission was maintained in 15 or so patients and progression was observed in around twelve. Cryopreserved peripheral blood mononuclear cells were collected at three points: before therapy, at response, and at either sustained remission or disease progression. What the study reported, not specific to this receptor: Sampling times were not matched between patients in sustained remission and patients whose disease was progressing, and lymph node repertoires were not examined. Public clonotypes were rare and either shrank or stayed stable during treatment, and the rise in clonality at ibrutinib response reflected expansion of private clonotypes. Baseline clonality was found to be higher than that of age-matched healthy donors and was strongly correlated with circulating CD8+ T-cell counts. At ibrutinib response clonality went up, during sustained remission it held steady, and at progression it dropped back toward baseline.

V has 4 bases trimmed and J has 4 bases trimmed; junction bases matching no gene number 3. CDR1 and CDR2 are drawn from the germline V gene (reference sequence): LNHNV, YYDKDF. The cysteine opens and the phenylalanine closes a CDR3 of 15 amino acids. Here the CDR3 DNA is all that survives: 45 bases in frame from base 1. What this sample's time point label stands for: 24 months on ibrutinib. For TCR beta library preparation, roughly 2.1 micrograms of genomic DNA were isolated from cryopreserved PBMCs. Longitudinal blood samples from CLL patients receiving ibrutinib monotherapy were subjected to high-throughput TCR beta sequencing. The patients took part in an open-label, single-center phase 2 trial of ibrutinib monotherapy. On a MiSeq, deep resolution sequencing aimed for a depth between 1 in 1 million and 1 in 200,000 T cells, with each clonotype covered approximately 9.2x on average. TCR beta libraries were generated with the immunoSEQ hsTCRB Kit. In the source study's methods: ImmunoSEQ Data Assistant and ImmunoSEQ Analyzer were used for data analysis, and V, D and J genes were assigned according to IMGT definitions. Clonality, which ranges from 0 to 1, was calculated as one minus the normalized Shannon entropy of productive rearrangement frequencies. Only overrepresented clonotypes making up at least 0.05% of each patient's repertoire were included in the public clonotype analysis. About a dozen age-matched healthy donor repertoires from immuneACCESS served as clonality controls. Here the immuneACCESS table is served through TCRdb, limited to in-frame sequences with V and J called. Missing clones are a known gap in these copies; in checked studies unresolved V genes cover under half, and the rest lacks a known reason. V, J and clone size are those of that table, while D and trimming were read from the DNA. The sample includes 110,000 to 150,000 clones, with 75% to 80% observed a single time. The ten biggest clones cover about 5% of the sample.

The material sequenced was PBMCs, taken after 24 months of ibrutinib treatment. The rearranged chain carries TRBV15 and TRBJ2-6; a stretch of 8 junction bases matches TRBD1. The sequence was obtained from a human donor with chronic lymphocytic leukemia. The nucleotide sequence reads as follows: TGTGCCACCAGCACAGGGGGCGCCGGGGCCAACGTCCTGACTTTC. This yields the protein CATSTGGAGANVLTF. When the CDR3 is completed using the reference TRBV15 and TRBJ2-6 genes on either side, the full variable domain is DAMVIQNPRYQVTQFGKPVTLSCSQTLNHNVMYWYQQKSSQAPKLLFHYYDKDFNNEADTPDNFQSRRPNTSFCFLDIRSPGLGDTAMYLCATSTGGAGANVLTFGAGSRLTVL.